A single sample gave rise to the 4 T cell receptor beta chains below, sequenced in a study of T cells in Graves' hyperthyroidism and ophthalmopathy. From RNA transcripts, TCR beta CDR3 regions were amplified. TCR CDR3 regions were first amplified by RT-PCR with HTBI primers. In TCRdb, the multiplex PCR reads were re-called with MiXCR into one record per CDR3 protein. The sample shows 640,000 or so distinct CDR3 sequences, over 12% of them seen only once. Material for sequencing was blood. These receptors were collected from a woman aged 18-29 years with Graves' ophthalmopathy.

This clonotype was observed at least ten times. The chain employs TRBV27 and TRBJ1-6; D call uncertain. The V end was cut by 4 bases, the J end by 4 bases, with 14 bases between. Germline V CDR1 and CDR2: MNHEY, SMNVEV (reference sequence). The CDR3 extends over 16 amino acids. The CDR3 protein is CASSSLNILYNSPLHF. The CDR3 bases are TGTGCCAGCAGTTCCTTGAACATCTTATATAATTCACCCCTCCACTTT.

At least ten counts were recorded for this clonotype. The rearrangement uses TRBV12-3 or TRBV12-4 and TRBJ1-2; D is unresolved. With 5 bases removed from V and 3 bases from J, the gap between germline ends came to 16 bases. The CDR3 extends over 15 amino acids. The CDR3 protein is CASSAELRADYGYTF. The CDR3 DNA is TGTGCCAGCAGTGCCGAACTTCGGGCGGACTATGGCTACACCTTC.

The genes are TRBV20-1 and TRBJ1-2; 11 bases agree with TRBD1. Trimming at V came to 5 bases and at J to 4 bases, leaving 6 bases not matched to a gene. Germline lookup yields CDR1 DFQATT and CDR2 SNEGSKA (reference sequence). The CDR3 sequence is 14 residues long. In DNA, the CDR3 is TGCAGTGCTGAATCTGGACAGGGGGCCTATGGCTACACCTTC. It specifies CSAESGQGAYGYTF.

The chain employs TRBV5-8 and TRBJ2-7; TRBD2 aligns across 14 bases. J gave up 4 bases and V 0 bases, and 6 bases lay outside the gene matches. Germline-derived CDR1 and CDR2 are SGHTS and YDEGEE. This CDR3 spans 17 amino acids. The CDR3 DNA reads TGTGCCAGCAGCTTGGCCCCGGGACTAGCGGGAGAATACGAGCAGTACTTC. Amino acid sequence: CASSLAPGLAGEYEQYF.